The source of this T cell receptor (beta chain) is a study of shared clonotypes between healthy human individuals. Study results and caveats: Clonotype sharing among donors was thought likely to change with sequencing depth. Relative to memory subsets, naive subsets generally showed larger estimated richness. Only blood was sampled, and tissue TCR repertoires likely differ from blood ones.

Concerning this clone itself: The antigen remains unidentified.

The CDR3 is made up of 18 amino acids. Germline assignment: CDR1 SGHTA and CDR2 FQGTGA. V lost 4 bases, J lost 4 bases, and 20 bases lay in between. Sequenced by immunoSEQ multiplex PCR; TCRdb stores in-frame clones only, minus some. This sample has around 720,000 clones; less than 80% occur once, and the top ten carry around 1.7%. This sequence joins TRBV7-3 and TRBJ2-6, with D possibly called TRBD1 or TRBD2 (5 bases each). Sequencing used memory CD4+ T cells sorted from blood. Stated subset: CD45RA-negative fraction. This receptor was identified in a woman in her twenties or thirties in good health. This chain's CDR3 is CASSSAWGTPGGANVLTF. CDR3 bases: TGTGCCAGCAGCTCGGCCTGGGGGACCCCGGGGGGGGCCAACGTCCTGACTTTC.